This entry is about one T cell receptor beta chain. Its antigen is currently unknown. The sample is drawn from a study of lymphopenia after photon versus proton radiotherapy. CDR1 MNHNY and CDR2 SVGAGI come from the germline V gene (reference sequence). With V trimmed by 7 bases and J by 5 bases, 3 bases remained unmatched. This CDR3 contains 13 residues. Sequencing was performed with immunoSEQ multiplex PCR; in TCRdb, only in-frame clones are kept and a portion is missing. The data hold more than 20,000 clones, with 85% observed a single time. Study-level findings and limits: Post-nadir diversity loss with photons came from oligoclonal expansion, particularly CD8+ Temra cells.

The source of this sequence is a man in his 60s with pancreatic cancer. The chain links TRBV6-6 to TRBJ2-3; 10 nucleotides agree with TRBD2. This specimen was peripheral blood, taken from a patient treated with photon-based radiotherapy. The CDR3 coding sequence is TGTGCCAGCATGAGCGGGGGGGTAGATACGCAGTATTTT. Its translation: CASMSGGVDTQYF.